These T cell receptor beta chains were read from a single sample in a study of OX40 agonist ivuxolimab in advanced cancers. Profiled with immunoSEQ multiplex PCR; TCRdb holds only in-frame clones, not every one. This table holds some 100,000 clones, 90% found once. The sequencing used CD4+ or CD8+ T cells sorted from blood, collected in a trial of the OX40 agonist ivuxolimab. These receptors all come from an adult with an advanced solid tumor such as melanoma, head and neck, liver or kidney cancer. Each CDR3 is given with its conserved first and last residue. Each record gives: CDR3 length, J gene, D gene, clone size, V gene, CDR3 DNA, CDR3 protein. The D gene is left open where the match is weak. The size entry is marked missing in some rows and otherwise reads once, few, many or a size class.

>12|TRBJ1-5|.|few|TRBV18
TGTGCCAGCTCACGCGGTAATCAGCCCCAGCATTTT
CASSRGNQPQHF
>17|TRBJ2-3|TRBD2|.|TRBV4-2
TGTGCCAGCAGCCCCCTCGGGACTAGCGGAAGCACAGATACGCAGTATTTT
CASSPLGTSGSTDTQYF
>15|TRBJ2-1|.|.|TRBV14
TGTGCCAGCAGCTACTACGTGACGTCCTACAATGAGCAGTTCTTC
CASSYYVTSYNEQFF
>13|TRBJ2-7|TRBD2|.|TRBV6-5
TGTGCCAGCCGGCGCGGGAGTAACTACGAGCAGTACTTC
CASRRGSNYEQYF
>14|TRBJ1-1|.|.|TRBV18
TGTGCCAGCTCACCGAGACAGTCGTCCGCTGAAGCTTTCTTT
CASSPRQSSAEAFF
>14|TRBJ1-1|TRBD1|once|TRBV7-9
TGTGCCAGCAGCTTACAGGGGGCTGGGGCTGAAGCTTTCTTT
CASSLQGAGAEAFF
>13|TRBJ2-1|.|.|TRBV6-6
TGTGCCAGCAGTTACTCGGGAAATCTCGAGCAGTTCTTC
CASSYSGNLEQFF
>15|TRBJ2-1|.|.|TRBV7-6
TGTGCCAGCAGCTTACACCGGTTGGGTTGGAATGAGCAGTTCTTC
CASSLHRLGWNEQFF
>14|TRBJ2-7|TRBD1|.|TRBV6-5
TGTGCCAGCAGGTTTCCGGGACAGGGGCGCGAGCAGTACTTC
CASRFPGQGREQYF
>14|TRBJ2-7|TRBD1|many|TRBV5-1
TGCGCCAGCCAGACAGGGGGATCGACCTACGAGCAGTACTTC
CASQTGGSTYEQYF
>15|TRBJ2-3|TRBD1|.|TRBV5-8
TGTGCCAGCAGCTTACAGGGGCGTTACACAGATACGCAGTATTTT
CASSLQGRYTDTQYF
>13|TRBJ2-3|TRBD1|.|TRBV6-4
TGTGCCAGCGGGACAGGTCACACAGATACGCAGTATTTT
CASGTGHTDTQYF
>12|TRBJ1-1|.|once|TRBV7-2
TGTGCCAGCAGCACCCGGTTCGTCGGAGCTTTCTTT
CASSTRFVGAFF
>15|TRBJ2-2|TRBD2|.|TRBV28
TGTGCCAGCAGATTAGCGGGAGTGGGTACCGGGGAGCTGTTTTTT
CASRLAGVGTGELFF
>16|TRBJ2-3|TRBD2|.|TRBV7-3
TGTGCCAGCAGCCCACGGGGGGGAGGGGGCACAGATACGCAGTATTTT
CASSPRGGGGTDTQYF
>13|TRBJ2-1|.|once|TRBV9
TGTGCCAGCAGCGTATGGTCTGATAATGAGCAGTTCTTC
CASSVWSDNEQFF
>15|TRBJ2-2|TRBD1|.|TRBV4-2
TGTGCCAGCAGCCCGGGACAGAAAAACACCGGGGAGCTGTTTTTT
CASSPGQKNTGELFF
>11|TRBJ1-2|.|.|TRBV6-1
TGTGCCAGCAGTGAAGGGGGAGGCTACACCTTC
CASSEGGGYTF
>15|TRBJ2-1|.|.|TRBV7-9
TGTGCCAGCAGCTTAGCCCTAACGGGAGTGTATGAGCAGTTCTTC
CASSLALTGVYEQFF
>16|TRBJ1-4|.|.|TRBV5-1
TGCGCCAGCAGCCCGCTTGGAGGGGGGTCGGATGAAAAACTGTTTTTT
CASSPLGGGSDEKLFF
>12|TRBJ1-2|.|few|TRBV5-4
TGTGCCAGCAGCCCGGGGGGGAATGGCTACACCTTC
CASSPGGNGYTF
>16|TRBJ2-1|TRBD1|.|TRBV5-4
TGTGCCAGCAGCTTAAAGGCACGTACAGGGGACAATGAGCAGTTCTTC
CASSLKARTGDNEQFF
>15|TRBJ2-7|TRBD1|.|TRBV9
TGTGCCAGCAGCGTCGCCGGGACAGGGCCGCGCGAGCAGTACTTC
CASSVAGTGPREQYF
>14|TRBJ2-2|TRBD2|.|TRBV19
TGTGCCAGTAATAGCGGGCTTAACACCGGGGAGCTGTTTTTT
CASNSGLNTGELFF